This T cell receptor (beta chain) stems from a study of blood T cell repertoires in COVID-19. Study summary: Researchers got acute and convalescent COVID-19 samples from the United States, Italy and Spain. T cells, B-cell-depleted T cells, or PBMCs supplied cDNA or gDNA.

There are a few counts of this clone. The CDR3 spans 13 residues. V lost 6 bases to trimming and J lost 6 bases, with 13 bases between them. Per the authors' pipeline: How many nucleated cells were present was estimated from reference gene primer amplification. The assay was immunoSEQ multiplex PCR, and TCRdb's table has in-frame clones only and misses some. V and J calls and clone size are as listed in that table; D and trimming were resolved from the DNA. Among more than 55,000 clones listed, about 90% were seen once. Sequenced sample: peripheral blood. The rearrangement joins TRBV12-3 or TRBV12-4 to TRBJ2-3, with no clear D. The sequence came from a man aged 50-59 years with active COVID-19. DNA of the CDR3: TGTGCCAGCAGCCCCTCGGGTCGGGATACGCAGTATTTT. It codes for CASSPSGRDTQYF.